These T cell receptor beta chains were read from a single sample in a study of Graves' ophthalmopathy and Graves' hyperthyroidism. MiXCR was run by TCRdb on the multiplex PCR reads, yielding one entry per CDR3 protein. The sample records about 1.2 million distinct CDR3 sequences, about two fifths being singletons. The sample comprised peripheral blood or thyroid tissue (not recorded which). These receptors were taken from an adult man with Graves' hyperthyroidism. The CDR3 runs from the conserved cysteine through the conserved F or W. A D gene is named only where the DNA matches it firmly. Only some rows state a clone size, as once, few, many or a class for expanded clones.

14	-	-	TRBV5-1	TRBJ2-3	TGCGCCAGCAGCTTGGGACAGCCCCAAGATACGCAGTATTTT	CASSLGQPQDTQYF
14	-	-	TRBV7-3	TRBJ2-7	TGTGCCAGCAGCTACACCGGACGGCCCTACGAGCAGTACTTC	CASSYTGRPYEQYF
10	-	-	TRBV12-3/TRBV12-4	TRBJ2-5	TGTGCCAGCAGTTTAGTGCCCCAGTACTTC	CASSLVPQYF
14	many	-	TRBV5-1	TRBJ1-5	TGCGCCAGGACGGGCGGGGAAAGCAATCAGCCCCAGCATTTT	CARTGGESNQPQHF
15	-	TRBD1	TRBV19	TRBJ2-7	TGTGCCAGTAGTTTCCGGGACAGGGGGGCCTACGAGCAGTACTTC	CASSFRDRGAYEQYF
12	once	-	TRBV5-4	TRBJ2-5	TGTGCCAGCAGCATGGTTGAAGAGACCCAGTACTTC	CASSMVEETQYF
14	-	-	TRBV19	TRBJ1-2	TGTGCCAGTAGTACGCACAGGGTAAACTATGGCTACACCTTC	CASSTHRVNYGYTF
12	-	-	TRBV19	TRBJ1-2	TGTGCCAGTAGCCGACAGACATATGGCTACACCTTC	CASSRQTYGYTF
16	few	-	TRBV11-2	TRBJ1-6	TGTGCCAGCACCCCGCCCGGGATCTCCTATAATTCACCCCTCCACTTT	CASTPPGISYNSPLHF
14	-	TRBD1	TRBV10-3	TRBJ2-7	TGTGCCATCAGTTTCGGGACAGGCACCTACGAGCAGTACTTC	CAISFGTGTYEQYF
12	few	-	TRBV2	TRBJ2-7	TGTGCCAGCCTTAACCCCCCCTACGAGCAGTACTTC	CASLNPPYEQYF
14	many	TRBD2	TRBV7-2	TRBJ2-7	TGTGCCAGCAGCTTAACTAGCGGGAGACACGAGCAGTACTTC	CASSLTSGRHEQYF
12	-	-	TRBV29-1	TRBJ2-5	TGCAGCGAACTGGTAATGGGGGAGACCCAGTACTTC	CSELVMGETQYF
15	many	TRBD1	TRBV12-3/TRBV12-4	TRBJ1-1	TGTGCCAGCAGTGCCGGGACAGGGATGAACACTGAAGCTTTCTTT	CASSAGTGMNTEAFF
17	many	TRBD2	TRBV20-1	TRBJ2-7	TGCAGTGCTAGAGACCCACGACTAGCCGAAAGCCTCTACGAGCAGTACTTC	CSARDPRLAESLYEQYF
16	many	TRBD1	TRBV7-6	TRBJ1-2	TGTGCCAGCAGCTTAGAACAGGGGCCTCGGGGCTATGGCTACACCTTC	CASSLEQGPRGYGYTF
16	few	TRBD1	TRBV10-1	TRBJ1-1	TGCGCCAGCACGGGGGGGGTCGAGGGGGCGAGCACTGAAGCTTTCTTT	CASTGGVEGASTEAFF
13	many	-	TRBV29-1	TRBJ1-2	TGCAGCGTTGAAGCCCGGGGGAGGAATGGCTACACCTTC	CSVEARGRNGYTF
14	-	TRBD1	TRBV25-1	TRBJ2-5	TGTGCCAGCAGCCCGGGGACAGCTAAAGAGACCCAGTACTTC	CASSPGTAKETQYF
16	-	TRBD1	TRBV10-3	TRBJ2-7	TGTGCCAGCAGTCAACAGGGGAGTATTGGTTCCTACGAGCAGTACTTC	CASSQQGSIGSYEQYF
15	few	TRBD1	TRBV29-1	TRBJ2-2	TGCAGCGTTGTTGCCGGGACAGGGTGGATCGGGGAGCTGTTTTTT	CSVVAGTGWIGELFF
17	many	TRBD1	TRBV19	TRBJ1-5	TGTGCCAGTAGTAAACGGGACAGGGAAATGGGTTATCAGCCCCAGCATTTT	CASSKRDREMGYQPQHF
16	few	TRBD2	TRBV4-3	TRBJ2-7	TGCGCCAGCAGCCAGGGCCATGGCGGGGGCTCCTACGAGCAGTACTTC	CASSQGHGGGSYEQYF
15	many	-	TRBV7-2	TRBJ2-2	TGTGCCAGCCGCGAGGGGTTAACGAACACCGGGGAGCTGTTTTTT	CASREGLTNTGELFF
14	many	-	TRBV7-8	TRBJ2-5	TGTGCCAGCAGCTTAGAAGTGCGAAGGGGGACCCAGTACTTC	CASSLEVRRGTQYF
16	-	-	TRBV7-2	TRBJ1-6	TGTGCCAGCAGCGATCAGGTAGGCGGCGAGAATTCACCCCTCCACTTT	CASSDQVGGENSPLHF
14	many	-	TRBV5-6	TRBJ2-5	TGTGCCAGCAGCTTTGTGACGGTGGGAGAGACCCAGTACTTC	CASSFVTVGETQYF
14	-	TRBD2	TRBV5-1	TRBJ2-7	TGCGCCAGCAGAAGACTAGCGGGAGTGGGCGAGCAGTACTTC	CASRRLAGVGEQYF
17	-	-	TRBV2	TRBJ1-1	TGTGCCAGCAAGGAAGCGGGGTCAGAGCCCCCCTGGGCTGAAGCTTTCTTT	CASKEAGSEPPWAEAFF
13	many	-	TRBV11-2	TRBJ1-1	TGTGCCAGCAGCTTAGAGGTAGAGACCGAAGCTTTCTTT	CASSLEVETEAFF
16	-	TRBD2	TRBV6-2/TRBV6-3	TRBJ2-5	TGTGCCAGCAGTTACTTCCAACTAGCGGGGCCACTAGACCAGTACTTC	CASSYFQLAGPLDQYF
13	many	-	TRBV15	TRBJ1-1	TGTGCCACCAGCAGAGGTGAAAACACTGAAGCTTTCTTT	CATSRGENTEAFF
14	many	-	TRBV14	TRBJ2-7	TGTGCCAGCAGCCAAGCGGGGACGGGAAACGAGCAGTACTTC	CASSQAGTGNEQYF
14	-	-	TRBV20-1	TRBJ1-1	TGCAGTGCCCCCCCTTGGGACAAGAACACTGAAGCTTTCTTT	CSAPPWDKNTEAFF